One sample yielded the 25 T cell receptor beta chains listed below, sequenced in a study of shared clonotypes between healthy human individuals. Profiling relied on immunoSEQ multiplex PCR, and the TCRdb table lists in-frame clones only, not all of them. The sample carries a few million clones, roughly nine tenths recorded once. The sequenced sample consisted of naive CD4+ T cells sorted from blood. Subset denoted: CD45RA+ positively selected. Receptors were obtained from a man younger than 35 in good health.

The chain combines TRBV2 with TRBJ2-1; D call uncertain. The CDR3 runs to 16 residues. The ends were cut back, 3 bases at V and 16 bases at J, with 28 bases in the middle. The germline CDR1 and CDR2 sequences are SNHLY and FYNNEI. The CDR3 protein is CASSELGRIPTMSSFF. The CDR3 DNA reads TGTGCCAGCAGTGAGTTAGGCAGGATACCTACAATGAGTTCCTTCTTC.

This chain uses TRBV18 with TRBJ1-1; a weak D match, TRBD1 (5 bases). From germline, CDR1 is KGHSH and CDR2 LQKENI. The CDR3 has 15 residues. Trimming removed 3 bases at V and 1 base at J, with 12 bases between. The CDR3 spells CASSPRHGGNTEAFF. CDR3 nucleotides: TGTGCCAGCTCACCTAGGCACGGGGGGAACACTGAAGCTTTCTTT.

The gene calls are TRBV7-2 and TRBJ2-5, with 8 positions matching TRBD2. Germline V gene sequence: CDR1 SGHTA, CDR2 FQGNSA. J was trimmed by 5 bases and V by 4 bases; bases with no gene match: 9. The CDR3 spans 15 residues. The CDR3 nucleotides read TGTGCCAGCAGCTCGTCCCGGGGGGGCACGGAGACCCAGTACTTC. Its translation is CASSSSRGGTETQYF.

V gene TRBV5-8 combines with J gene TRBJ2-2, with TRBD1 identical over 7 bases. Trimming cost V 4 bases and J 2 bases; bases outside gene matches: 5. The CDR3 is made up of 15 amino acids. Germline values: CDR1 SGHTS, CDR2 YDEGEE. CDR3 sequence: CASSPGQVNTGELFF. The CDR3 DNA reads as TGTGCCAGCAGCCCAGGACAGGTTAACACCGGGGAGCTGTTTTTT.

The chain is built from TRBV10-3 and TRBJ1-5; D is undetermined. The CDR3 is 14 amino acids. Germline V gives CDR1 ENHRY, CDR2 SYGVKD. Trimming took off 6 bases at V and 3 bases at J, with 12 bases between the two ends. The CDR3 coding sequence is TGTGCCATCAGCCGGTTGGGATCCAATCAGCCCCAGCATTTT. Its translation: CAISRLGSNQPQHF.

The chain links TRBV25-1 to TRBJ1-2; D unclear. Trimming pared 5 bases from V and 0 bases from J, leaving 13 bases between. The CDR3 has 15 amino acids. Germline values: CDR1 MGHDK, CDR2 SYGVNS. CDR3 region: CASSPAAPTNYGYTF. Here the CDR3 DNA reads TGTGCCAGCAGTCCGGCGGCCCCCACTAACTATGGCTACACCTTC.

The chain combines TRBV5-1 with TRBJ2-1; TRBD2 might be the D (5 bases). The CDR3 length is 14 residues. Trimming left V 1 base short and J 6 bases short, with 11 bases between. Germline CDR1 and CDR2: SGHRS and YFSETQ. CDR3 DNA sequence: TGCGCCAGCAGCTTGTCAATAGGGAGCAATGAGCAGTTCTTC. As protein: CASSLSIGSNEQFF.

V and J are TRBV29-1 and TRBJ2-3; TRBD2 agrees at 10 bases. The trim removed 5 bases at V and 3 bases at J, leaving 5 bases unmatched. The CDR3 is 14 residues long. Looked up from germline, CDR1 is SQVTM and CDR2 is ANQGSEA. CDR3 residues: CSVIPGLATDTQYF. The CDR3, as DNA: TGCAGCGTTATCCCGGGACTAGCGACAGATACGCAGTATTTT.

The gene calls are TRBV4-3 and TRBJ2-1; D unresolved. Looked up from germline, CDR1 is LGHNA and CDR2 is YSLEER. Trimming removed 1 base from V and 3 bases from J, with 10 bases in between. The CDR3 runs to 15 residues. The CDR3 DNA sequence: TGCGCCAGCAGCCAAGGGAAGTCGGACTACAATGAGCAGTTCTTC. Its translation: CASSQGKSDYNEQFF.

This rearrangement joins TRBV10-3 to TRBJ2-5; D is unresolved. Trimming left V 4 bases short and J 3 bases short, with 6 bases between. CDR1 ENHRY and CDR2 SYGVKD come from the germline V gene. The CDR3 totals 12 residues. CDR3 sequence: CAISGIEETQYF. CDR3 DNA sequence: TGTGCCATCAGTGGAATAGAAGAGACCCAGTACTTC.

This chain uses TRBV11-3 with TRBJ1-3; D remains unclear. The CDR3 consists of 13 residues. The germline gives CDR1 SGHNT, CDR2 YENEEA. Trimming pared 6 bases from V and 0 bases from J, leaving 6 bases between. CDR3 loop: CASSRGSGNTIYF. DNA for the CDR3: TGTGCCAGCAGTCGGGGCTCTGGAAACACCATATATTTT.

The genes are TRBV29-1 and TRBJ2-5, with 7 bases fitting TRBD1. The J call may be mistaken, given a closer DNA end match to TRBJ2-7. The CDR3 is made up of 11 amino acids. CDR1 is SQVTM and CDR2 is ANQGSEA in the germline V gene. The CDR3 loop is CSAGQTYEQYF. DNA for the CDR3: TGCAGCGCGGGACAGACTTACGAGCAGTACTTC.

This rearrangement joins TRBV11-2 to TRBJ1-4, with a tentative D call TRBD1 (5 bases). The CDR3 consists of 14 residues. Germline loops: CDR1 SGHAT, CDR2 FQNNGV. The V gene lost 3 bases and the J gene lost 5 bases, with 10 bases spanning the gap. CDR3 nucleotide sequence: TGTGCCAGCAGCTTCTCGGGGGGGAATGAAAAACTGTTTTTT. It translates to CASSFSGGNEKLFF.

The genes are TRBV5-1 and TRBJ2-7, with 7 bases aligning to TRBD1. The germline V gene has CDR1 SGHRS and CDR2 YFSETQ. The length of the CDR3 is 15 residues. V gave up 2 bases and J gave up 6 bases; unmatched junction bases: 11. This chain's CDR3 is CASSLRQGNQGEQYF. The CDR3 DNA reads as TGCGCCAGCAGCTTAAGACAGGGAAACCAGGGCGAGCAGTACTTC.

CDR3: CACSRGIYNEQFF. In nucleotides, the CDR3 is TGTGCCTGTTCAAGGGGAATCTACAATGAGCAGTTCTTC. The chain employs TRBV30 and TRBJ2-1, with D tentatively TRBD1 (5 bases). Between the trimmed V and J ends, which lost 6 bases and 3 bases, there was a span of 12 bases. The germline V gene has CDR1 GTSNPN and CDR2 SVGIG (reference sequence). The CDR3 runs to 13 residues.

V gene TRBV2 combines with J gene TRBJ1-6; D gene unclear. Germline loops: CDR1 SNHLY, CDR2 FYNNEI. This CDR3 is built from 14 residues. Trimming cost V 8 bases and J 6 bases, with 14 bases left between them. The CDR3 is CASLDGQINSPLHF. The CDR3 bases are TGTGCCAGCCTAGATGGGCAGATTAATTCACCCCTCCACTTT.

In the case of this clone: Relative to the germline gene, one junction end is altered; a read error may explain this. The V and J genes are TRBV7-3 and TRBJ2-3; unclear D gene. CDR3 length: 17 amino acids. Germline lookup yields CDR1 SGHTA and CDR2 FQGTGA. CDR3 sequence: CASSLNGGGISTDTQYF. The CDR3 region has the DNA TGTGCCAGCAGTTTAAACGGCGGCGGAATTAGCACAGATACGCAGTATTTT.

The rearrangement links TRBV11-2 to TRBJ2-5; the match to TRBD1 covers 10 bases. The DNA end favors TRBJ2-7, so the J call may be wrong. CDR3 length: 15 amino acids. The germline CDR1 and CDR2 sequences are SGHAT and FQNNGV. Written as DNA, the CDR3 is TGTGCCAGCAGCGCCCGGACAGGGGGTCCCCACGAGCAGTACTTC. Translated, it gives CASSARTGGPHEQYF.

The chain uses TRBV6-5 and TRBJ1-1; D might be TRBD1 (6 bases). The CDR3 runs to 15 residues. Trimming left V 1 base short and J 4 bases short, with 13 bases between. Germline CDR1 and CDR2: MNHEY and SVGAGI. CDR3 DNA: TGTGCCAGCAGTTACTTACAGGGTAGCCCCACTGAAGCTTTCTTT. This gives the protein CASSYLQGSPTEAFF.

The chain carries TRBV5-4 and TRBJ2-7; D may match TRBD1 or TRBD2 (5 bases each). The CDR3 extends over 14 amino acids. Germline V gene sequence: CDR1 SGHNT, CDR2 YYREEE (reference sequence). V was pared by 2 bases and J by 2 bases, with 11 bases between. CDR3 region: CASSFRDGPYEQYF. DNA for the CDR3: TGTGCCAGCAGCTTCCGGGACGGGCCCTACGAGCAGTACTTC.

About this clone: The sample holds other DNA sequences that translate to the same CDR3. The chain recombines TRBV30 with TRBJ2-5; D is unresolved. The J call is doubtful: the DNA matches TRBJ2-7 better. The CDR3 has 12 residues. The germline V gene has CDR1 GTSNPN and CDR2 SVGIG (reference sequence). The CDR3 nucleotides read TGTGCCTGGAGTGTGGTAGGCTACGAGCAGTACTTC. Translation: CAWSVVGYEQYF.

The chain is built from TRBV6-1 and TRBJ1-1; D perhaps matches TRBD1 (5 bases). The CDR3 length is 12 residues. The germline CDR1 and CDR2 sequences are MNHNS and SASEGT. V lost 10 bases to trimming and J lost 6 bases, with 15 bases between them. CDR3 sequence: CATEGTYPEAFF. The CDR3 coding sequence is TGTGCCACGGAGGGGACCTACCCTGAAGCTTTCTTT.

The V gene is TRBV5-4, the J gene TRBJ1-1; D is undetermined. This CDR3 has 13 residues. Germline V gene sequence: CDR1 SGHNT, CDR2 YYREEE (reference sequence). Trimming took 3 bases from V and 0 from J, leaving 6 bases between them. CDR3: CASSSMMNTEAFF. CDR3 sequence (DNA): TGTGCCAGCAGCTCCATGATGAACACTGAAGCTTTCTTT.

This clone was seen once. This rearrangement joins TRBV21-1 to TRBJ1-5; whether TRBD1, the table's D call, matches the DNA was not checked. TRBV21-1 is shown as a pseudogene. The CDR3 runs to 18 residues. The CDR3 coding sequence is TGTGCCAGCAGCAAAACCCAGCGAGGAGGACAGGGTAGGCAGCCCCAGCATTTT. Its protein product is CASSKTQRGGQGRQPQHF.

The chain couples TRBV10-3 to TRBJ2-3; 12 positions match TRBD2. This CDR3 is built from 15 residues. With 2 bases clipped from V and 3 bases from J, the junction kept 0 bases outside the gene matches. Germline CDR1 and CDR2: ENHRY and SYGVKD. For the CDR3, the DNA is TGTGCCATCAGTGAGACTAGCGGGGGGACAGATACGCAGTATTTT. Its translation: CAISETSGGTDTQYF.